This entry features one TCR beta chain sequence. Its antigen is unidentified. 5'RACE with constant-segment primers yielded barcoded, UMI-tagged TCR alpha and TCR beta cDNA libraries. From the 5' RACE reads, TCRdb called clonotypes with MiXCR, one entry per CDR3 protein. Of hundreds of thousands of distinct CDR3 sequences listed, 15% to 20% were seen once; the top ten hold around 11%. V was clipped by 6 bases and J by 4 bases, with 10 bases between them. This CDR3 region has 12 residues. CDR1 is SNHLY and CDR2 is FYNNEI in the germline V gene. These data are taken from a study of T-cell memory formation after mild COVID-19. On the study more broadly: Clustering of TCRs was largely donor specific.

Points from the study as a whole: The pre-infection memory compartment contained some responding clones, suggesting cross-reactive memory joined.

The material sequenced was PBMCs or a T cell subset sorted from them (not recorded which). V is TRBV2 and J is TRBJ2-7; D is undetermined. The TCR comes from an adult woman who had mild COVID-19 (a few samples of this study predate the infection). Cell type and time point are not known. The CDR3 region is CASRPRGYEQYF. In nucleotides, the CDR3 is TGTGCCAGCAGGCCACGTGGTTACGAGCAGTACTTC.